This TCR beta chain came from a study of OX40 agonist ivuxolimab in advanced cancers. The overall study: Ivuxolimab, which is an agonistic anti-OX40 (CD134) antibody, was administered to the patients. Patients got intravenous ivuxolimab at 0.01 to 10 mg/kg every 2 weeks.

This clone was detected once. The CDR3 runs 15 residues. J lost 5 bases, V lost 7 bases, and 10 bases had no gene match. CDR1 ENHRY and CDR2 SYGVKD come from the germline V gene. Clones were sequenced by immunoSEQ multiplex PCR, and TCRdb holds only the in-frame ones, with some missing. Of some 80,000 clones detected, 84% appear once; the ten largest clones hold just under 25%. The clonotype originates from an adult with an advanced solid tumor such as melanoma, head and neck, liver or kidney cancer. Material: CD4+ or CD8+ T cells sorted from blood, obtained in a trial of the OX40 agonist ivuxolimab. The rearrangement uses TRBV10-3 and TRBJ2-2; 7 bases are a match to TRBD1. The CDR3: CAITNLAGGTGELFF. The CDR3, as DNA: TGTGCCATCACGAACCTGGCAGGGGGAACCGGGGAGCTGTTTTTT.